This paragraph reports one T cell receptor (beta chain). Its antigen remains undetermined. No much larger clone is present one base from it, and per-base qualities are unavailable. This sample is part of a study of T cell responses to AZD1222 COVID-19 vaccine (dated by TCRdb to 2020 to 2022). For the wider study: AZD1222 recipients whose second dose came at about 4 weeks and those whose second dose came at about 12 weeks were combined into one group, since spike-specific TCR depth and breadth did not differ between the two schedules. A total of approximately 240 trial participants underwent TCR sequencing, of whom some 200 had received two doses of AZD1222 and about 26 had received two doses of the MenACWY control vaccine. Trial participants were enrolled by age into 18-55, 56-69 and 70-plus year subgroups, with roughly 160, 29 and 62 TCR-sequenced participants respectively. Points the paper makes about the study in general: Reportedly, almost half of the unique spike-specific TCRs recognized epitopes lying outside the regions that are mutated in the B.1.351 and B.1.1.7 variants. CD4 TCRs associated with the vaccine covered the entire spike protein, and the dominant responses were in regions 160-218 and 743-854. After two AZD1222 doses, spike-specific TCR breadth and depth were significantly higher than at day 0 and than in MenACWY recipients. Most participants were white British and females outnumbered males, and the authors suggested that clonal diversity may have been underestimated. Conclusions about previously exposed vaccinees were limited because only a handful of AZD1222 recipients were SARS-CoV-2 seropositive at baseline. The 56-69-year group was small, and its depth increase did not reach significance, likely because of low power. Because no samples from the day 14 peak response were available, repertoires could be characterized only after the peak T cell response.

The CDR3 regions of human TCRbeta chains were analyzed by immunosequencing. The study's processing was this. Repertoire TCRs were matched against a reference library of SARS-CoV-2-specific TCRs generated with the MIRA antigen-specificity platform. Breadth was defined as the fraction of unique TCRs that were SARS-CoV-2-associated. Depth was defined as the fraction of total T cells that were SARS-CoV-2-associated. Using the MIRA data, each spike-specific TCR was assigned both to the spike region to which the TCR was reactive and to a CD4 or CD8 class. Log10-transformed breadth and depth values were compared by one-way ANOVA with Sidak's multiple comparisons tests. In TCRdb, the immuneACCESS table is reduced to in-frame sequences with V and J assigned. These tables do not hold every clone; where another copy was compared, an unresolved V gene accounts for under half, and the others remain unexplained. The V and J calls and clone size were taken over from that table, and D and trimming were inferred from the DNA. Present in this sample are some 64,000 clones, roughly nine tenths of which were seen just once. The biggest ten clones account for roughly 17% of the sample.

In the paper's terms, the time point label means: baseline before first vaccination. Vaccinee samples were obtained from the UK trials COV001 and COV002, which included a single-blind randomized controlled phase 2/3 trial of AZD1222 (ChAdOx1 nCoV-19) in healthy adults. Trial participant PBMC samples were collected at day 0 and day 28 after the second dose for TCRbeta chain sequencing. The CDR3 sequence holds 14 residues, the cysteine and phenylalanine included. Here the CDR3 DNA is all that survives: 42 bases in frame from base 1. For CDR1 and CDR2, the germline V gene lists SGHDT and YYEEEE. Clipping removes 2 bases from V and 3 bases from J, with 4 as the unmatched junction base count.

The rearranged chain carries TRBV5-6 and TRBJ1-2; 7 junctional bases match TRBD1. Sequencing was performed on peripheral blood, taken on day 0 of AZD1222 vaccination. The sequence was obtained from an adult in good health. Read as DNA, the sequence is TGTGCCAGCAGCTTCGCAGGACAGGACTATGGCTACACCTTC. Its protein product is CASSFAGQDYGYTF.